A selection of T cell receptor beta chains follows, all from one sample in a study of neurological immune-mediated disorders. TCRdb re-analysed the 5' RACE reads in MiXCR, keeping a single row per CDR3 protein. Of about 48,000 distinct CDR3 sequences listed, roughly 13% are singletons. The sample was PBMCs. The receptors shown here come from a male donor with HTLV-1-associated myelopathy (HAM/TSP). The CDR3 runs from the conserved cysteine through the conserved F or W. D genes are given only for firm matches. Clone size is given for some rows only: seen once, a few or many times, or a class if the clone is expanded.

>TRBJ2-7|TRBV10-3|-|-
TGTGCCATCAGTGTTCTCGCTGGGGGACCTGACGAGCAGTACTTC
CAISVLAGGPDEQYF
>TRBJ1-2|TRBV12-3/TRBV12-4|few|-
TGTGCCAGCAGTTTAACAGGGTTTGGAGGCTACACCTTC
CASSLTGFGGYTF
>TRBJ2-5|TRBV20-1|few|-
TGCAGTGCTAGAGATTTGGAGACCCAGTACTTC
CSARDLETQYF
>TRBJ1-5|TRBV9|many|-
TGTGCCAGCAGCGTAGGGGGGACGGGGCCCCAGCATTTT
CASSVGGTGPQHF
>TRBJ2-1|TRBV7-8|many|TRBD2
TGTGCCAGCACGACTAGCGGGGGGTCGGGTGAGCAGTTCTTC
CASTTSGGSGEQFF
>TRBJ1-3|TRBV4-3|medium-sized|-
TGCGCCAGCAGCCAAGATCGCAGGGGTGCAAACACCATATATTTT
CASSQDRRGANTIYF
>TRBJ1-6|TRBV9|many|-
TGTGCCAGCAGCCCGCGACAGAATTCACCCCTCCACTTT
CASSPRQNSPLHF
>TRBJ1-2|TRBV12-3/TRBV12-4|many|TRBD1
TGTGCCAGCAGTACGGGACAGGACTATGGCTACACCTTC
CASSTGQDYGYTF
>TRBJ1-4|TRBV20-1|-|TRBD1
TGCAGTGCTAAGGGGGCTGGAGAAAAACTGTTTTTT
CSAKGAGEKLFF
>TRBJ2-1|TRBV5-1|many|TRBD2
TGCGCCAGCAGCTCCGCCGGACTAGCGGGGGGGATAAACTACAATGAGCAGTTCTTC
CASSSAGLAGGINYNEQFF
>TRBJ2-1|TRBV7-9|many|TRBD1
TGTGCCAGCAGATACCGGGACAGGGGGATAGGTGAGCAGTTCTTC
CASRYRDRGIGEQFF
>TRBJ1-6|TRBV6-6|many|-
TGTGCCGGCCGCGGGGGGGCAAGTTCACCCCTCCACTTT
CAGRGGASSPLHF
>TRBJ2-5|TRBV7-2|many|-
TGTGCCAGCAGCTTAGGTCCTAGTGGAGAGACCCAGTACTTC
CASSLGPSGETQYF